The sequence of this T cell receptor (beta chain) was determined in a study of T cell changes during pregnancy in multiple sclerosis. Looked up from germline, CDR1 is LNHDA and CDR2 is SQIVND (reference sequence). V was clipped by 1 base and J by 6 bases, with 9 bases between them. This CDR3 comprises 14 residues. Sequencing used immunoSEQ multiplex PCR; TCRdb keeps in-frame clones, though not all of them. The table includes tens of thousands of clones, about 94% detected once. The sample consisted of CD8+ T cells from peripheral blood mononuclear cells, taken in the first trimester of pregnancy. The rearrangement uses TRBV19 and TRBJ2-2, with a tentative D call TRBD1 (5 bases). The clonotype was recovered from a female donor with multiple sclerosis, enrolled in a pregnancy study. Written as DNA, the CDR3 is TGTGCCAGTAGTATAGGGACACTTGCCGGGGAGCTGTTTTTT. Its protein product is CASSIGTLAGELFF.